These 21 T cell receptor beta chains came from one sample sequenced in a study of cytotoxic CD8 clonotypes in ibrutinib-treated CLL. Sequencing used immunoSEQ multiplex PCR; TCRdb keeps in-frame clones, though not all of them. This table has 100,000 or so clones, about 50% appearing once. The sample here was PBMCs, taken after 24 months of ibrutinib treatment. All receptors derive from a human donor with chronic lymphocytic leukemia.

A few counts support this clone. The chain couples TRBV7-3 to TRBJ2-3; the match to TRBD1 covers 9 bases. CDR3 length equals 15 residues. Germline V gives CDR1 SGHTA, CDR2 FQGTGA. J lost 8 bases, V lost 4 bases, and 10 bases had no gene match. The CDR3 is CASSSGQGPPRTQYF. Written as DNA, the CDR3 is TGTGCCAGCAGCTCGGGACAGGGACCGCCGCGTACGCAGTATTTT.

Only a few counts were recorded for this clone. The chain is built from TRBV2 and TRBJ1-5, with a tentative D call TRBD1 (5 bases). The V end was cut by 2 bases, the J end by 5 bases, with 10 bases between. Germline CDR1 is SNHLY and CDR2 is FYNNEI. This CDR3 contains 14 residues. CDR3: CASSERQGYQPQHF. DNA of the CDR3: TGTGCCAGCAGTGAACGGCAGGGATATCAGCCCCAGCATTTT.

The V gene is TRBV5-1, the J gene TRBJ1-1; D unclear. The CDR3 contains 13 residues. Deletions cut 5 bases from V and 0 bases from J, with 8 bases between. Germline V lookup: CDR1 SGHRS, CDR2 YFSETQ. CDR3 sequence: CASSKRLNTEAFF. The CDR3, as DNA: TGCGCCAGCAGTAAAAGACTGAACACTGAAGCTTTCTTT.

This rearrangement joins TRBV5-1 to TRBJ1-1; no clear D. Germline values: CDR1 SGHRS, CDR2 YFSETQ. Trimming stripped 0 bases from V and 4 bases from J, with 7 bases between. The CDR3 spans 13 residues. The CDR3 protein is CASSLDITTEAFF. In DNA, the CDR3 is TGCGCCAGCAGCTTGGACATAACCACTGAAGCTTTCTTT.

The J gene is TRBJ2-3, the V gene TRBV7-8; D may match TRBD1 or TRBD2 (6 bases each). Germline CDR1 is SGHVS and CDR2 is FQNEAQ. The V end was cut by 1 base, the J end by 3 bases, with 14 bases between. The CDR3 length is 16 residues. CDR3 loop: CASSLVGGLVTDTQYF. The CDR3, as DNA: TGTGCCAGCAGCTTAGTCGGGGGCCTCGTGACAGATACGCAGTATTTT.

This clone was seen only a few times. The chain recombines TRBV5-1 with TRBJ2-5; the D gene is possibly TRBD1 (5 bases). V lost 0 bases, J lost 3 bases, and 6 bases lay in between. CDR3 length equals 13 residues. In germline, CDR1 is SGHRS, CDR2 YFSETQ. The CDR3 DNA reads TGCGCCAGCAGCTTGGCCAGGGAAGAGACCCAGTACTTC. Amino acids: CASSLAREETQYF.

J is TRBJ2-1 and V is TRBV4-1; 10 bases align to TRBD2. Trimming took 2 bases from V and 0 from J; bases not matched to a gene: 4. Germline loops: CDR1 MGHRA, CDR2 YSYEKL. This CDR3 is built from 17 residues. This CDR3 reads CASSQFSGGSSYNEQFF. In DNA, the CDR3 is TGCGCCAGCAGCCAATTTAGCGGGGGGAGCTCCTACAATGAGCAGTTCTTC.

This chain links TRBV28 with TRBJ2-3; D remains ambiguous. Germline values: CDR1 MDHEN, CDR2 SYDVKM. V was shortened by 7 bases and J by 8 bases, with 10 bases between the two germline ends. CDR3 length: 11 residues. In DNA, the CDR3 is TGTGCCAGCATTTACGGCGGTACGCAGTATTTT. Protein product: CASIYGGTQYF.

The rearrangement links TRBV28 to TRBJ1-6; 7 nucleotides line up with TRBD1. Germline lookup yields CDR1 MDHEN and CDR2 SYDVKM. V was clipped by 3 bases and J by 10 bases; unmatched bases: 3. This CDR3 region has 13 residues. CDR3 nucleotide sequence: TGTGCCAGCAGTTTCGCAGGGGGGTCACCCCTCCACTTT. It specifies CASSFAGGSPLHF. Full variable domain (rest looked up from reference TRBV28 and TRBJ1-6): DVKVTQSSRYLVKRTGEKVFLECVQDMDHENMFWYRQDPGLGLRLIYFSYDVKMKEKGDIPEGYSVSREKKERFSLILESASTNQTSMYLCASSFAGGSPLHFGNGTRLTVT.

This sequence joins TRBV7-6 and TRBJ2-7; D may be TRBD2 (5 bases). This CDR3 is 14 amino acids long. The V gene's germline CDR1 is SGHVS and CDR2 FNYEAQ. V was shortened by 3 bases and J by 5 bases, with 14 bases between the two germline ends. This CDR3 reads CASSLDSFTNEQYF. The DNA of the CDR3 is TGTGCCAGCAGCTTGGACTCCTTCACGAACGAGCAGTACTTC.

The chain joins TRBV6-5 to TRBJ1-1, with 11 bases aligning to TRBD1. The trim removed 6 bases at V and 3 bases at J, leaving 6 bases unmatched. The CDR3 is 15 amino acids. The germline gives CDR1 MNHEY, CDR2 SVGAGI. The CDR3 nucleotides read TGTGCCAGCAGACGGACAGGGGGCGGCGACACTGAAGCTTTCTTT. Translated: CASRRTGGGDTEAFF.

The chain combines TRBV7-7 with TRBJ1-4; 8 bases agree with TRBD1. The CDR3 loop spans 17 amino acids. V lost 1 base to trimming and J lost 0 bases; unmatched junction nucleotides: 4. The germline CDR1 and CDR2 sequences are SSHAT and FNYEAQ (reference sequence). The CDR3 coding sequence is TGTGCCAGCAGCTTAGGTCGCAGGGGGCCAACTAATGAAAAACTGTTTTTT. It specifies CASSLGRRGPTNEKLFF.

The chain joins TRBV2 to TRBJ2-5, with 8 bases lining up with TRBD1. The J segment lost 5 bases and the V segment lost 7 bases, leaving 12 bases of the junction unmatched. There are 15 residues in the CDR3. CDR1 is SNHLY and CDR2 is FYNNEI in the germline V gene. This CDR3 is CASTAGQGGTETQYF. As DNA, the CDR3 is TGTGCCAGCACCGCCGGACAGGGCGGGACGGAGACCCAGTACTTC.

The gene calls are TRBV5-1 and TRBJ1-1, with D perhaps TRBD1 (5 bases). This CDR3 is built from 15 residues. Germline V gene sequence: CDR1 SGHRS, CDR2 YFSETQ. Trimming took off 4 bases at V and 4 bases at J, with 17 bases between the two ends. CDR3 DNA sequence: TGCGCCAGCAGCCCCACCGGGGGAAGGGTCACTGAAGCTTTCTTT. Encoded protein: CASSPTGGRVTEAFF. The entire variable domain, with the rest obtained from reference TRBV5-1 and TRBJ1-1, is as follows: KAGVTQTPRYLIKTRGQQVTLSCSPISGHRSVSWYQQTPGQGLQFLFEYFSETQRNKGNFPGRFSGRQFSNSRSEMNVSTLELGDSALYLCASSPTGGRVTEAFFGQGTRLTVV.

V is TRBV7-3 and J is TRBJ2-3, with D uncertain. The CDR3 runs to 16 residues. The germline V gene encodes CDR1 SGHTA and CDR2 FQGTGA. V lost 5 bases and J 2 bases, leaving 17 bases between the germline ends. The DNA for the CDR3 is TGTGCCAGCAGCACCTCTGGAGCTGCCACCACAGATACGCAGTATTTT. Translating it yields CASSTSGAATTDTQYF.

The V gene is TRBV30, the J gene TRBJ2-7, with TRBD1 identical over 7 bases. V shed 8 bases and J 0 bases; nucleotides not matched to a gene: 7. Germline CDR1 and CDR2: GTSNPN and SVGIG (reference sequence). CDR3 size: 13 residues. The CDR3 spells CAASRDSSYEQYF. The CDR3, as DNA: TGTGCCGCTAGCCGGGACAGCTCCTACGAGCAGTACTTC.

This clone was seen a few times. J is TRBJ2-1 and V is TRBV9, with D unresolved. Per germline, CDR1 SGDLS and CDR2 YYNGEE. Deletions cut 0 bases from V and 10 bases from J, with 11 bases between. This CDR3 has 13 residues. CDR3 residues: CASSVGDYGEQFF. In DNA form, the CDR3 reads TGTGCCAGCAGCGTAGGGGATTATGGGGAGCAGTTCTTC.

The chain couples TRBV29-1 to TRBJ2-5; 10 bases fit TRBD1. The V segment lost 5 bases and the J segment 2 bases; nucleotides outside the gene matches: 5. Looked up from germline, CDR1 is SQVTM and CDR2 is ANQGSEA. This CDR3 is 14 amino acids long. CDR3 bases: TGCAGCGTTCCGGGACAGGGGCTTCAAGAGACCCAGTACTTC. This translates into CSVPGQGLQETQYF.

This clone was counted a single time. V usage is TRBV5-1 and J usage is TRBJ2-3; D gene uncertain. The CDR3 spans 14 residues. The germline V gene has CDR1 SGHRS and CDR2 YFSETQ. Trimming pared 0 bases from V and 6 bases from J, leaving 11 bases between. CDR3 in amino acids: CASSLDTSQDTQYF. CDR3 DNA sequence: TGCGCCAGCAGCTTGGACACCTCTCAGGATACGCAGTATTTT.

This clone has more than one count but fewer than ten. This chain uses TRBV2 with TRBJ1-5; D gene uncertain. Germline V gene lookup returns CDR1 SNHLY and CDR2 FYNNEI. CDR3 length equals 14 residues. V lost 7 bases and J lost 0, with 10 bases in between. CDR3 nucleotides: TGTGCCAGCACGGCGGCGCATAGCAATCAGCCCCAGCATTTT. Translation: CASTAAHSNQPQHF.

This clone was observed a handful of times. This chain joins TRBV25-1 and TRBJ1-6, with 7 positions matching TRBD1. Germline values: CDR1 MGHDK, CDR2 SYGVNS. The J segment lost 10 bases and the V segment lost 3 bases, leaving 6 bases of the junction unmatched. This CDR3 comprises 14 residues. The CDR3, as DNA: TGTGCCAGCAGTGAGTACAGGGGCGGGTCACCCCTCCACTTT. Translating gives CASSEYRGGSPLHF.